One sample yielded the 13 T cell receptor beta chains listed below, sequenced in a study of technical replicates of blood from several donors. The protocol was immunoSEQ multiplex PCR, while the TCRdb copy is restricted to in-frame clones and leaves out a portion. This sample has fewer than 100,000 clones; approximately 96% occur once, and the top ten carry 0.18%. Sequenced: T cells isolated from PBMCs. The receptors derive from a human donor in good health.

In DNA, the CDR3 is TGCGCCAGCAGCCAGGAGAGTCCCTCTGGAAACACCATATATTTT. Amino acids: CASSQESPSGNTIYF. The chain recombines TRBV4-1 with TRBJ1-3; D is unclear. Trimming cost V 3 bases and J 0 bases, with 9 bases left between them. The germline CDR1 and CDR2 sequences are MGHRA and YSYEKL. There are 15 residues in the CDR3.

This clone was recorded once. The CDR3 region is CASSVVIAGSTDTQYF. CDR3 nucleotides: TGTGCCAGCAGCGTAGTAATAGCGGGGTCGACAGATACGCAGTATTTT. The V gene is TRBV9, the J gene TRBJ2-3; TRBD2 aligns across 8 bases. The V and J ends lost 0 bases and 3 bases, in that order; junction bases with no gene match: 6. The V gene's germline CDR1 is SGDLS and CDR2 YYNGEE. The CDR3 runs to 16 residues.

J is TRBJ2-7 and V is TRBV2; D is perhaps TRBD1 (5 bases). Per germline, CDR1 SNHLY and CDR2 FYNNEI. This CDR3 is built from 15 residues. V dropped 4 bases and J dropped 0 bases, with 13 bases sitting between them. The CDR3 DNA is TGTGCCAGCAGTGGTAGGGGCGAGAGCTCCTACGAGCAGTACTTC. Protein: CASSGRGESSYEQYF.

The V and J genes are TRBV7-8 and TRBJ1-2; D gene uncertain. The germline CDR1 and CDR2 sequences are SGHVS and FQNEAQ. CDR3 length: 14 residues. Trimming removed 0 bases at V and 2 bases at J, with 7 bases between. This CDR3 is CASSLAGGNYGYTF. The CDR3, as DNA: TGTGCCAGCAGCTTAGCGGGAGGGAACTATGGCTACACCTTC.

Concerning this clone itself: At one end the junction does not follow the germline gene, possibly because of a read error. CDR3 sequence (DNA): TGCAGCGTTAGGGCAGGGGAAGTGATCCACTTC. Protein sequence: CSVRAGEVIHF. The genes are TRBV29-1 and TRBJ2-7; a weak D match, TRBD1 (6 bases). This CDR3 has 11 residues. Germline-derived CDR1 and CDR2 are SQVTM and ANQGSEA.

CDR3 sequence (DNA): TGTGCCAGACTCCACGGACAGTTAAACGCCTACGAGCAGTACTTC. This gives the protein CARLHGQLNAYEQYF. This rearrangement joins TRBV11-1 to TRBJ2-7, with a possible D match to TRBD1 (6 bases). This CDR3 spans 15 amino acids. Germline V gene data show CDR1 as SGHAT and CDR2 as FQDESV (reference sequence). Trimming pared 9 bases from V and 2 bases from J, leaving 20 bases between.

V is TRBV2 and J is TRBJ2-3; 7 bases agree with TRBD2. This CDR3 comprises 11 residues. Germline V gene sequence: CDR1 SNHLY, CDR2 FYNNEI. J lost 11 bases, V lost 6 bases, and 5 bases had no gene match. The CDR3 nucleotides are TGTGCCAGCAGGAGCGGGATTATGCAGTATTTT. Its translation is CASRSGIMQYF.

This clone was observed once. The chain combines TRBV7-9 with TRBJ1-6; no clear D. V lost 0 bases, J lost 9 bases, and 9 bases lay in between. This CDR3 comprises 14 residues. Germline loops: CDR1 SEHNR, CDR2 FQNEAQ (reference sequence). CDR3 region: CASSLAKEPSPLHF. The CDR3 region has the DNA TGTGCCAGCAGCTTAGCGAAAGAGCCTTCACCCCTCCACTTT.

J is TRBJ2-5 and V is TRBV9, with 10 bases identical to TRBD2. This CDR3 is built from 17 residues. J lost 4 bases, V lost 0 bases, and 9 bases had no gene match. Germline CDR1 reads SGDLS; CDR2 reads YYNGEE. The CDR3 DNA sequence: TGTGCCAGCAGCGTAGGACCCACTAGCGGGGCTGGAGAGACCCAGTACTTC. This gives the protein CASSVGPTSGAGETQYF.

As concerns this clone: A junction boundary mismatches the germline segment, possibly from a read error. V is TRBV7-3 and J is TRBJ1-2, with 11 positions matching TRBD1. The CDR3 sequence is 15 residues long. Germline V gene data show CDR1 as SGHTA and CDR2 as FQGTGA. CDR3 in DNA: TGTGCCAGCAGCTTAGGACAGGGGGCACACTATGGCTACGCCTTC. Translated: CASSLGQGAHYGYAF.

The chain is built from TRBV15 and TRBJ2-3; TRBD2 agrees at 11 bases. V was clipped by 3 bases and J by 6 bases; unmatched bases: 2. Germline V gene sequence: CDR1 LNHNV, CDR2 YYDKDF (reference sequence). The CDR3 loop spans 14 amino acids. CDR3 in DNA: TGTGCCACCAGCAGTAGCGGGGGGGCGGATACGCAGTATTTT. Its translation: CATSSSGGADTQYF.

The rearrangement links TRBV5-1 to TRBJ2-2, with 7 nucleotides matching TRBD1. Trimming took 6 bases from V and 5 from J; bases not matched to a gene: 13. In germline, CDR1 is SGHRS, CDR2 YFSETQ. This CDR3 has 16 residues. In DNA, the CDR3 is TGCGCCAGCAACCCCTCGATGTGGGACAGAACCGGGGAGCTGTTTTTT. Protein sequence: CASNPSMWDRTGELFF.

The CDR3 nucleotides are TGTGCCAGCAGCTTAGTTCGGTCGGACAGAAGCGAAAAACTGTTTTTT. Its protein is CASSLVRSDRSEKLFF. V and J are TRBV5-6 and TRBJ1-4, with D possibly TRBD1 on 6 matching bases. Germline V gives CDR1 SGHDT, CDR2 YYEEEE. V was clipped by 2 bases and J by 8 bases, with 19 bases between them. The CDR3 totals 16 residues.